This TCR beta chain was identified during a study of cytomegalovirus exposure and HLA in healthy donors. The CDR3 length is 13 residues. The V gene end was trimmed by 4 bases and the J gene end by 5 bases; junction bases not matched to a gene: 6. CDR1 SGHNT and CDR2 YYREEE come from the germline V gene (reference sequence). Clones were read by immunoSEQ multiplex PCR, and TCRdb kept only the in-frame ones, dropping some. The sample has 100,000 to 150,000 clones; less than 90% are singletons. Study-level points and caveats: Most TCR sequences showed up rarely, but some public TCRs showed up in many donors. CMV antigen specificity was confirmed in vitro for a few CMV-associated chains. Associated with cytomegalovirus, according to the listing, were around 160 TCR beta chains. Both high specificity and high sensitivity reportedly marked the classifier's diagnosis of cytomegalovirus status.

A word on this clone: Its antigen remains unidentified.

The chain combines TRBV5-4 with TRBJ2-7; 7 bases map to TRBD1. The sequence was collected from a young man in good health and CMV-seropositive. Material: PBMCs. DNA for the CDR3: TGTGCCAGCAGCCCACCGGGACAGAACGAGCAGTACTTC. Encoded protein: CASSPPGQNEQYF.